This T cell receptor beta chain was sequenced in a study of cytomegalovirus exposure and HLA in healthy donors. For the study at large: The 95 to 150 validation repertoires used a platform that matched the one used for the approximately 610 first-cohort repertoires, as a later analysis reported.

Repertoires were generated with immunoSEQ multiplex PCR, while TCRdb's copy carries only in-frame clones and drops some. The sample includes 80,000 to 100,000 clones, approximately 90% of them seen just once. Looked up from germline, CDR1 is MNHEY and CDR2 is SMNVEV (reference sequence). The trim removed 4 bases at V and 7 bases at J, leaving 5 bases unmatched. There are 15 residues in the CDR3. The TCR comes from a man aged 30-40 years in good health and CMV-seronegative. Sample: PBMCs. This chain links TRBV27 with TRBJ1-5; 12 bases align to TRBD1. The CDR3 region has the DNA TGTGCCAGCAGTTCAGGGACAGGGGGCGTGCAGCCCCAGCATTTT. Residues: CASSSGTGGVQPQHF.